The 11 T cell receptor beta chains in this list originate from one sample, sequenced in a study of lymphopenia after photon versus proton radiotherapy. Using immunoSEQ multiplex PCR, the repertoire was profiled, and TCRdb retains in-frame clones only, with some absent. The data hold 35,000 to 45,000 clones, with under 85% observed a single time. The sample consisted of peripheral blood, taken from a patient treated with proton-based radiotherapy. The source is a woman in her seventies with pancreatic cancer.

The V gene is TRBV9, the J gene TRBJ2-1; 10 nucleotides agree with TRBD2. V shed 2 bases and J 8 bases; nucleotides not matched to a gene: 7. This CDR3 is built from 15 residues. Germline CDR1 SGDLS, CDR2 YYNGEE. The CDR3 protein is CASSVGLAGEYEQFF. The CDR3 DNA follows: TGTGCCAGCAGCGTGGGTCTAGCGGGAGAGTATGAGCAGTTCTTC.

J is TRBJ2-7 and V is TRBV2; D possibly corresponds to TRBD1 (5 bases). With 3 bases removed from V and 3 bases from J, the gap between germline ends came to 15 bases. The CDR3 runs to 15 residues. The V gene's germline CDR1 is SNHLY and CDR2 FYNNEI. In nucleotides, the CDR3 is TGTGCCAGCAGTGAGGGAACTCTTACAGGCTACGAGCAGTACTTC. Protein: CASSEGTLTGYEQYF.

The chain links TRBV5-6 to TRBJ2-5, with D unclear. CDR3 length: 12 residues. V lost 0 bases and J lost 5, with 5 bases in between. Germline V gene data show CDR1 as SGHDT and CDR2 as YYEEEE. The CDR3 DNA reads TGTGCCAGCAGCTTGGCAGCTGAGACCCAGTACTTC. This gives the protein CASSLAAETQYF.

The chain employs TRBV28 and TRBJ2-1, with 10 bases identical to TRBD2. Germline-derived CDR1 and CDR2 are MDHEN and SYDVKM. The CDR3 length is 15 residues. After removal of 6 bases from V and 4 bases from J, the junction contained 6 bases not matched to a gene. The DNA for the CDR3 is TGTGCCAGCAGCTTAGCGGGAGGAACTTACAATGAGCAGTTCTTC. As protein: CASSLAGGTYNEQFF.

V gene TRBV4-3 combines with J gene TRBJ2-1; 12 bases match TRBD2. Germline V lookup: CDR1 LGHNA, CDR2 YSLEER. The CDR3 contains 18 residues. With 0 bases clipped from V and 8 bases from J, the junction kept 11 bases outside the gene matches. CDR3 sequence: CASSQDSRLAGVTDEQFF. The CDR3 DNA sequence: TGCGCCAGCAGCCAAGATTCCCGACTAGCGGGAGTTACGGATGAGCAGTTCTTC.

The chain recombines TRBV5-8 with TRBJ2-3; 7 nucleotides align to TRBD1. The V gene's germline CDR1 is SGHTS and CDR2 YDEGEE. The CDR3 consists of 15 residues. With 1 base clipped from V and 3 bases from J, the junction kept 5 bases outside the gene matches. For the CDR3, the DNA is TGTGCCAGCAGCTTGAGAGGGGGCAGGACAGATACGCAGTATTTT. Translation: CASSLRGGRTDTQYF.

This sequence joins TRBV9 and TRBJ1-6; D is uncertain. From germline, CDR1 is SGDLS and CDR2 YYNGEE. V lost 2 bases to trimming and J lost 7 bases, with 10 bases between them. This CDR3 spans 14 amino acids. Written as DNA, the CDR3 is TGTGCCAGCAGCGTTTTGGGCCTGAATTCACCCCTCCACTTT. This gives the protein CASSVLGLNSPLHF.

Note on this clone: Compared with germline, one end of the junction differs, possibly owing to a read error. This chain joins TRBV18 and TRBJ1-2; 11 bases are shared with TRBD1. Germline lookup yields CDR1 KGHSH and CDR2 LQKENI. The length of the CDR3 is 15 residues. The CDR3: CASLPRDRGADGYTF. The CDR3 bases are TGTGCCAGCTTACCACGGGACAGGGGGGCGGATGGCTACACCTTC. The whole variable domain, filled in from reference TRBV18 and TRBJ1-2, reads NAGVMQNPRHLVRRRGQEARLRCSPMKGHSHVYWYRQLPEEGLKFMVYLQKENIIDESGMPKERFSAEFPKEGPSILRIQQVVRGDSAAYFCASLPRDRGADGYTFGSGTRLTVV.

The rearrangement links TRBV9 to TRBJ2-2; D perhaps matches TRBD2 (6 bases). This CDR3 is 14 amino acids long. Germline CDR1 is SGDLS and CDR2 is YYNGEE. The ends were cut back, 3 bases at V and 2 bases at J, with 8 bases in the middle. In nucleotides, the CDR3 is TGTGCCAGCAGCGCGGGACTCAACACCGGGGAGCTGTTTTTT. This translates into CASSAGLNTGELFF.

The rearrangement joins TRBV15 to TRBJ2-1; no clear D gene. Germline-derived CDR1 and CDR2 are LNHNV and YYDKDF (reference sequence). The ends were cut back, 5 bases at V and 10 bases at J, with 9 bases in the middle. The CDR3 runs 11 residues. Here the CDR3 DNA reads TGTGCCACCAGCCGGTGGTTAGAGCAGTTCTTC. This encodes CATSRWLEQFF.

CDR3 sequence: CASSATGMIEETQYF. CDR3 DNA sequence: TGTGCCAGCAGCGCGACAGGCATGATAGAAGAGACCCAGTACTTC. The V and J genes are TRBV5-6 and TRBJ2-5, with D possibly TRBD1 on 6 matching bases. The CDR3 runs 15 residues. Germline V gene lookup returns CDR1 SGHDT and CDR2 YYEEEE. Trimming pared 4 bases from V and 3 bases from J, leaving 16 bases between.